This TCR beta chain stems from a study of CD8 T cells in ankylosing spondylitis. Quantitative 5'-RACE with molecular barcodes was used to make the TCR beta libraries. TCRdb reanalysed the 5' RACE reads using MiXCR and keeps one entry per CDR3 protein. The sample lists about 36,000 distinct CDR3 sequences; more than 9.5% were seen once. The CDR3 contains 12 residues. V was trimmed by 5 bases and J by 4 bases, leaving 7 bases between them. Germline loops: CDR1 MDHEN, CDR2 SYDVKM. This clonotype has ten or more counts. The antigen remains undetermined. The study, taken as a whole, reports: Disease-associated clones were reportedly significantly overrepresented in matched ankylosing spondylitis synovial fluid. Ankylosing spondylitis blood seemed to carry a telltale TCR beta motif made of about 8 highly homologous variants. Previously reported in reactive arthritis synovial fluid and blood were some of the motif variants.

Specimen: synovial fluid, either unsorted or a sorted T cell fraction (not recorded which). The rearrangement joins TRBV28 to TRBJ2-3; no definite D call. The source is a male donor with ankylosing spondylitis. The CDR3 region has the DNA TGTGCCAGCAGTCTGCTCTCAGATACGCAGTATTTT. This encodes CASSLLSDTQYF.